Each of the 24 T cell receptor beta chains below was sequenced from the same sample in a study of circulating and synovial CD4+ cells in juvenile arthritis. This table comes from immunoSEQ multiplex PCR, and its TCRdb copy is limited to in-frame clones, with some not included. In the table there are tens of thousands of clones, about 95% of which are singletons. Sequencing input: CD4+ T cells from blood. The receptors come from a human donor with juvenile idiopathic arthritis.

The V call is TRBV9, the J call TRBJ2-2; TRBD2 agrees at 9 bases. This CDR3 contains 15 residues. V was pared by 6 bases and J by 6 bases, with 9 bases of the junction left unmatched. Germline V gene sequence: CDR1 SGDLS, CDR2 YYNGEE. The CDR3 DNA is TGTGCCAGCAAACCTAGCGGGGCGGACGCCGGGGAGCTGTTTTTT. Its translation is CASKPSGADAGELFF.

This clone occurred a few times. The chain uses TRBV5-6 and TRBJ1-3, with D unresolved. The V gene lost 1 base and the J gene lost 4 bases, with 6 bases spanning the gap. CDR1 SGHDT and CDR2 YYEEEE come from the germline V gene. This CDR3 has 13 residues. CDR3 nucleotides: TGTGCCAGCAGCTTGCGGAGCGGAAACACCATATATTTT. It codes for CASSLRSGNTIYF.

The V and J genes are TRBV5-1 and TRBJ1-1; D might be TRBD1 (5 bases). V dropped 6 bases and J dropped 1 base, with 19 bases sitting between them. The CDR3 covers 16 residues. Germline values: CDR1 SGHRS, CDR2 YFSETQ. CDR3 nucleotides: TGCGCCAGCAACAAACAACCAGGGCTGGAGAACACTGAAGCTTTCTTT. This gives the protein CASNKQPGLENTEAFF.

J is TRBJ2-1 and V is TRBV7-2; 7 bases agree with TRBD2. The CDR3 loop spans 18 amino acids. The junction had 13 bases not matched to a gene; V was cut back by 5 bases and J by 0 bases. Germline assignment: CDR1 SGHTA and CDR2 FQGNSA. The CDR3, as DNA: TGTGCCAGCAGCGGGAGGACTAGTCGGTCGGGCTCCTACAATGAGCAGTTCTTC. Translation gives CASSGRTSRSGSYNEQFF.

The chain joins TRBV27 to TRBJ1-5; a possible D gene is TRBD1 (6 bases). Germline V gene data show CDR1 as MNHEY and CDR2 as SMNVEV (reference sequence). Trimming left V 5 bases short and J 3 bases short, with 11 bases between. CDR3 size: 14 residues. The CDR3 reads CASSPWTDNQPQHF. As DNA, the CDR3 is TGTGCCAGCAGTCCGTGGACAGACAATCAGCCCCAGCATTTT.

The chain is built from TRBV19 and TRBJ1-5, with 8 bases lining up with TRBD1. V was pared by 6 bases and J by 1 base, with 2 bases of the junction left unmatched. The CDR3 covers 14 residues. Germline V gives CDR1 LNHDA, CDR2 SQIVND (reference sequence). The CDR3 DNA follows: TGTGCCAGTAGCCGGACAGGGAGCAATCAGCCCCAGCATTTT. It translates to CASSRTGSNQPQHF.

The chain combines TRBV6-6 with TRBJ1-5; 9 bases match TRBD1. The germline CDR1 and CDR2 sequences are MNHNY and SVGAGI (reference sequence). There are 16 residues in the CDR3. Trimming removed 3 bases from V and 5 bases from J; junction bases left unmatched: 8. For the CDR3, the DNA is TGTGCCAGCAGTTATTCTGGACAGGGGAGCTATCAGCCCCAGCATTTT. It encodes CASSYSGQGSYQPQHF.

This chain connects TRBV27 to TRBJ1-2; 8 bases align to TRBD1. This CDR3 has 16 amino acids. CDR1 is MNHEY, CDR2 SMNVEV, per germline (reference sequence). The V and J ends lost 6 bases and 7 bases, in that order; junction bases with no gene match: 16. The CDR3 nucleotides read TGTGCCAGCAGATCCAATATAGTCAGGGGGCGCGGTGGCTACACCTTC. It specifies CASRSNIVRGRGGYTF.

The genes are TRBV7-9 and TRBJ1-1; 12 bases are a match to TRBD1. Germline CDR1 SEHNR, CDR2 FQNEAQ (reference sequence). The CDR3 consists of 17 residues. V was clipped by 1 base and J by 6 bases; unmatched bases: 9. The CDR3: CASSLDDRGQGAAEAFF. CDR3 bases: TGTGCCAGCAGCTTAGACGACAGGGGACAGGGGGCGGCTGAAGCTTTCTTT.

The genes are TRBV5-4 and TRBJ2-7, with D perhaps TRBD1 (6 bases). Germline CDR1 SGHNT, CDR2 YYREEE (reference sequence). Trimming pared 0 bases from V and 2 bases from J, leaving 12 bases between. The length of the CDR3 is 15 residues. CDR3 DNA: TGTGCCAGCAGCTTGGAAAGCCAGGGGCCCTACGAGCAGTACTTC. Encoded protein: CASSLESQGPYEQYF.

A single count supports this clone. This sequence joins TRBV11-3 and TRBJ2-3, with D unresolved. Germline V gene lookup returns CDR1 SGHNT and CDR2 YENEEA. The CDR3 runs to 14 residues. V lost 6 bases to trimming and J lost 2 bases, with 12 bases between them. The CDR3 loop is CASSSSEVTDTQYF. CDR3 bases: TGTGCCAGCAGTTCCTCAGAGGTCACAGATACGCAGTATTTT.

The V call is TRBV7-2, the J call TRBJ2-3, with 8 bases identical to TRBD2. Losses at the gene ends were 1 base for V and 1 base for J; bases not matched to a gene: 7. This CDR3 has 17 amino acids. Germline CDR1 SGHTA, CDR2 FQGNSA. The DNA of the CDR3 is TGTGCCAGCAGCTTAGTAAGCACTAGCGGAGGCACAGATACGCAGTATTTT. Translated, it gives CASSLVSTSGGTDTQYF.

This sequence joins TRBV5-1 and TRBJ2-3; D may be TRBD1 (6 bases). The V end lost 4 bases, the J end lost 4 bases, and 13 bases lay between the germline ends. The germline CDR1 and CDR2 sequences are SGHRS and YFSETQ. The CDR3 consists of 14 residues. The CDR3, as DNA: TGCGCCAGCAGCCCCGGACAGAGCCCAGATACGCAGTATTTT. Its protein product is CASSPGQSPDTQYF.

V usage is TRBV6-5 and J usage is TRBJ2-7; TRBD1 agrees at 7 bases. The CDR3 loop spans 15 amino acids. V shed 6 bases, J shed 3 bases, and the junction held 11 bases outside the gene matches. Germline V gene lookup returns CDR1 MNHEY and CDR2 SVGAGI. This CDR3 reads CASSRAPTGDYEQYF. CDR3 nucleotide sequence: TGTGCCAGCAGCCGAGCGCCTACAGGGGACTACGAGCAGTACTTC.

The rearrangement joins TRBV5-1 to TRBJ1-5; D may be TRBD1 (5 bases). V dropped 5 bases and J dropped 4 bases, with 13 bases sitting between them. The CDR3 is made up of 14 amino acids. CDR1 SGHRS and CDR2 YFSETQ come from the germline V gene. In DNA form, the CDR3 reads TGCGCCAGCAGTTGGGGCGCAGCAAATCAGCCCCAGCATTTT. Translated: CASSWGAANQPQHF.

The chain has TRBV7-8 and TRBJ1-1; maybe TRBD1 (5 bases). Germline values: CDR1 SGHVS, CDR2 FQNEAQ. The V gene lost 5 bases and the J gene lost 0 bases, with 13 bases spanning the gap. The CDR3 consists of 15 residues. CDR3: CASSALDKMNTEAFF. The CDR3 DNA follows: TGTGCCAGCAGCGCATTGGACAAAATGAACACTGAAGCTTTCTTT.

The chain joins TRBV2 to TRBJ2-7; D perhaps matches TRBD2 (6 bases). Trimming shortened V by 7 bases and J by 2 bases, and 12 bases separated the two germline ends. The CDR3 has 13 residues. Germline CDR1 is SNHLY and CDR2 is FYNNEI. The CDR3 sequence: CASKMGGPYEQYF. For the CDR3, the DNA is TGTGCCAGCAAGATGGGGGGACCCTACGAGCAGTACTTC.

This chain links TRBV7-2 with TRBJ1-1, with D unclear. Germline V gene sequence: CDR1 SGHTA, CDR2 FQGNSA. V was clipped by 5 bases and J by 1 base, with 2 bases between them. The CDR3 is 11 residues long. The CDR3 DNA reads TGTGCCAGCAGCCGGAACACTGAAGCTTTCTTT. This gives the protein CASSRNTEAFF.

This chain uses TRBV5-4 with TRBJ2-1; 10 bases match TRBD2. Germline assignment: CDR1 SGHNT and CDR2 YYREEE (reference sequence). V shed 4 bases, J shed 3 bases, and the junction held 4 bases outside the gene matches. The CDR3 sequence is 15 residues long. CDR3 in DNA: TGTGCCAGCAGCAGCGGGACTAGCGTCTACAATGAGCAGTTCTTC. This codes for CASSSGTSVYNEQFF.

J is TRBJ2-3 and V is TRBV6-5; 9 nucleotides agree with TRBD2. The germline gives CDR1 MNHEY, CDR2 SVGAGI. The CDR3 totals 15 residues. With V trimmed by 5 bases and J by 4 bases, 7 bases remained unmatched. CDR3 DNA sequence: TGTGCCAGCAGTCCCCGGACTAGCGTGGCAGATACGCAGTATTTT. Amino acids: CASSPRTSVADTQYF.

The CDR3 nucleotides are TGTGCCTGGAGTGTACAAGTGGCTACAGATACGCAGTATTTT. Protein product: CAWSVQVATDTQYF. The rearrangement links TRBV30 to TRBJ2-3; no clear D. From germline, CDR1 is GTSNPN and CDR2 SVGIG (reference sequence). The V end lost 0 bases, the J end lost 3 bases, and 10 bases lay between the germline ends. This CDR3 has 14 amino acids.

The V call is TRBV7-9, the J call TRBJ1-1; a weak D match, TRBD1 (6 bases). Germline V gene data show CDR1 as SEHNR and CDR2 as FQNEAQ (reference sequence). The CDR3 covers 13 residues. Trimming took 3 bases from V and 8 from J, leaving 13 bases between them. The CDR3 DNA reads as TGTGCCAGCAGCTTTTACGGGACAACGGAAGCTTTCTTT. Translated: CASSFYGTTEAFF.

The rearrangement links TRBV18 to TRBJ2-5; D perhaps matches TRBD2 (6 bases). V dropped 3 bases and J dropped 5 bases, with 16 bases sitting between them. The CDR3 runs to 15 residues. Germline V gives CDR1 KGHSH, CDR2 LQKENI. The CDR3 DNA reads TGTGCCAGCTCACCCAGGTTAGCGGAGTGGGAGACCCAGTACTTC. Translating it yields CASSPRLAEWETQYF.

The chain combines TRBV30 with TRBJ1-2; TRBD1 is a possible D gene (5 bases). This CDR3 region has 14 residues. Germline values: CDR1 GTSNPN, CDR2 SVGIG (reference sequence). V was pared by 0 bases and J by 8 bases, with 16 bases between. Here the CDR3 reads CAWSVALGVLGYTF. The DNA of the CDR3 is TGTGCCTGGAGTGTAGCGTTAGGGGTTCTAGGCTACACCTTC.